A selection of T cell receptor beta chains follows, all from one sample in a study of radiotherapy plus CTLA-4 blockade in lung cancer. The protocol was immunoSEQ multiplex PCR, while the TCRdb copy is restricted to in-frame clones and leaves out a portion. The sample includes 25,000 to 40,000 clones, 60% to 75% of them seen just once. Here the sequenced sample was peripheral blood, taken from a patient treated with radiotherapy plus ipilimumab. Source of these receptors: a human donor with non-small cell lung cancer whose response to radiotherapy plus ipilimumab could not be evaluated. Each CDR3 is given with its conserved first and last residue. The order of the fields is J gene, clone size, D gene, V gene, CDR3 length, CDR3 DNA, CDR3 protein. A D gene is named only where the DNA matches it firmly. Clone size is given for some rows only: seen once, a few or many times, or a class if the clone is expanded.

J gene: TRBJ2-7
clone size: -
D gene: TRBD2
V gene: TRBV6-1
CDR3 length: 15
CDR3 DNA: TGTGCCAGCAGCGAGGGACTAGCGGGAGTCTACGAGCAGTACTTC
CDR3 protein: CASSEGLAGVYEQYF

J gene: TRBJ1-2
clone size: -
D gene: TRBD1
V gene: TRBV2
CDR3 length: 15
CDR3 DNA: TGTGCCAGCAGCGGACTGGGACAGTTAGGCTATGGCTACACCTTC
CDR3 protein: CASSGLGQLGYGYTF

J gene: TRBJ2-3
clone size: -
D gene: TRBD1
V gene: TRBV2
CDR3 length: 14
CDR3 DNA: TGTGCCAGCATCGGTCGGGACAGCCCAGATACGCAGTATTTT
CDR3 protein: CASIGRDSPDTQYF

J gene: TRBJ1-2
clone size: -
D gene: -
V gene: TRBV6-5
CDR3 length: 15
CDR3 DNA: TGTGCCAGCAGTTACTCCGACACGGGGGGCTATGGCTACACCTTC
CDR3 protein: CASSYSDTGGYGYTF

J gene: TRBJ2-5
clone size: -
D gene: TRBD1
V gene: TRBV19
CDR3 length: 15
CDR3 DNA: TGTGCCACTTCTAACAGGGGGCCGTGGCTGGAGACCCAGTACTTC
CDR3 protein: CATSNRGPWLETQYF

J gene: TRBJ2-7
clone size: few
D gene: -
V gene: TRBV11-2
CDR3 length: 11
CDR3 DNA: TGTGCCAGCAGCCTAGATATGGAGCAGTACTTC
CDR3 protein: CASSLDMEQYF

J gene: TRBJ2-3
clone size: -
D gene: TRBD2
V gene: TRBV5-1
CDR3 length: 20
CDR3 DNA: TGCGCCAGCAGCTTCCCGAGGACTAGCGGGATCTCGGTTGGCACAGATACGCAGTATTTT
CDR3 protein: CASSFPRTSGISVGTDTQYF

J gene: TRBJ2-5
clone size: -
D gene: -
V gene: TRBV30
CDR3 length: 14
CDR3 DNA: TGTGCCTGGACACCCATCTCTGGGGGGGGCACCCAGTACTTC
CDR3 protein: CAWTPISGGGTQYF

J gene: TRBJ2-1
clone size: -
D gene: TRBD1
V gene: TRBV10-2
CDR3 length: 14
CDR3 DNA: TGCGCCAGCGGAATACAGGGGGCAAGCAATGAGCAGTTCTTC
CDR3 protein: CASGIQGASNEQFF

J gene: TRBJ2-7
clone size: -
D gene: TRBD1
V gene: TRBV4-3
CDR3 length: 15
CDR3 DNA: TGCGCCAGCAGCCATACCGGGACAGGGCGGTACGAGCAGTACTTC
CDR3 protein: CASSHTGTGRYEQYF

J gene: TRBJ1-6
clone size: -
D gene: -
V gene: TRBV11-2
CDR3 length: 13
CDR3 DNA: TGTGCCAGCAGCCAGGCAGGGAATTCACCCCTCCACTTT
CDR3 protein: CASSQAGNSPLHF

J gene: TRBJ2-2
clone size: -
D gene: TRBD1
V gene: TRBV19
CDR3 length: 14
CDR3 DNA: TGTGCCAGTAGTCCGACAGGGTTCACCGGGGAGCTGTTTTTT
CDR3 protein: CASSPTGFTGELFF

J gene: TRBJ2-3
clone size: few
D gene: TRBD2
V gene: TRBV9
CDR3 length: 17
CDR3 DNA: TGTGCCAGCAGCGTAGCTGCCACTAGCGGGGGGACAGATACGCAGTATTTT
CDR3 protein: CASSVAATSGGTDTQYF

J gene: TRBJ2-1
clone size: -
D gene: -
V gene: TRBV6-1
CDR3 length: 15
CDR3 DNA: TGTGCCAGCACCGTTCTCAGACAGTCATACAATGAGCAGTTCTTC
CDR3 protein: CASTVLRQSYNEQFF

J gene: TRBJ2-1
clone size: -
D gene: TRBD1
V gene: TRBV6-6
CDR3 length: 14
CDR3 DNA: TGTGCCAGCAGGCCCGGGACAGCCCTATTGGGGCAGTTCTTC
CDR3 protein: CASRPGTALLGQFF

J gene: TRBJ2-2
clone size: -
D gene: -
V gene: TRBV18
CDR3 length: 17
CDR3 DNA: TGTGCCAGCTCCCCCGACCGGGGACTCCTGAACACCGGGGAGCTGTTTTTT
CDR3 protein: CASSPDRGLLNTGELFF

J gene: TRBJ2-3
clone size: -
D gene: -
V gene: TRBV6-5
CDR3 length: 12
CDR3 DNA: TGTGCCAGCAGCCCATCGGGAGATACGCAGTATTTT
CDR3 protein: CASSPSGDTQYF

J gene: TRBJ2-1
clone size: -
D gene: -
V gene: TRBV7-9
CDR3 length: 17
CDR3 DNA: TGTGCCAGCAGCTTAGATCCTTCTAGTGGGAGATACAATGAGCAGTTCTTC
CDR3 protein: CASSLDPSSGRYNEQFF

J gene: TRBJ2-5
clone size: -
D gene: -
V gene: TRBV6-1
CDR3 length: 15
CDR3 DNA: TGTGCCAGCAGTAAAGGGACCCCGGGGCAAGAGACCCAGTACTTC
CDR3 protein: CASSKGTPGQETQYF

J gene: TRBJ1-1
clone size: -
D gene: -
V gene: TRBV28
CDR3 length: 13
CDR3 DNA: TGTGCCAGCAGTTTATTTACAGGTTTACAAGCTTTCTTT
CDR3 protein: CASSLFTGLQAFF

J gene: TRBJ1-4
clone size: -
D gene: -
V gene: TRBV28
CDR3 length: 14
CDR3 DNA: TGTGCCAGCACCGAAAGGACAGTGCATGAAAAACTGTTTTTT
CDR3 protein: CASTERTVHEKLFF

J gene: TRBJ2-7
clone size: -
D gene: TRBD1
V gene: TRBV10-3
CDR3 length: 12
CDR3 DNA: TGTGCCATCAGGGGGGACAGGGAGCAGCAGTACTTC
CDR3 protein: CAIRGDREQQYF

J gene: TRBJ2-5
clone size: -
D gene: -
V gene: TRBV10-1
CDR3 length: 15
CDR3 DNA: TGCGCCAGCAGTGAGACCGGGGGACCCCAAGAGACCCAGTACTTC
CDR3 protein: CASSETGGPQETQYF

J gene: TRBJ1-6
clone size: -
D gene: -
V gene: TRBV28
CDR3 length: 14
CDR3 DNA: TGTGCCAGCAGTTCGAGCTCCTATAATTCACCCCTCCACTTT
CDR3 protein: CASSSSSYNSPLHF

J gene: TRBJ1-1
clone size: -
D gene: TRBD1
V gene: TRBV9
CDR3 length: 16
CDR3 DNA: TGTGCCAGCAGCGCCACAGGGGGCGGTCCGGACACTGAAGCTTTCTTT
CDR3 protein: CASSATGGGPDTEAFF

J gene: TRBJ1-1
clone size: few
D gene: -
V gene: TRBV5-1
CDR3 length: 13
CDR3 DNA: TGCGCCAGCAGCTTGGGACCAGGCACTGAAGCCTTCTTT
CDR3 protein: CASSLGPGTEAFF

J gene: TRBJ2-5
clone size: -
D gene: -
V gene: TRBV27
CDR3 length: 13
CDR3 DNA: TGTGCCAGCAGTTTCGGGATACAAGAGACCCAGTACTTC
CDR3 protein: CASSFGIQETQYF

J gene: TRBJ1-2
clone size: -
D gene: -
V gene: TRBV28
CDR3 length: 13
CDR3 DNA: TGTGCCAGCAGTTTCACTCCGAACTATGGCTACACCTTC
CDR3 protein: CASSFTPNYGYTF

J gene: TRBJ2-5
clone size: -
D gene: -
V gene: TRBV28
CDR3 length: 17
CDR3 DNA: TGTGCCAGCACCGAAAGCGGGTTTGGCGGAGGACGGGAGACCCAGTACTTC
CDR3 protein: CASTESGFGGGRETQYF

J gene: TRBJ2-1
clone size: -
D gene: TRBD1
V gene: TRBV28
CDR3 length: 14
CDR3 DNA: TGTGCCAGCAGTTTGTACAGGGGCGGGAATGAGCAGTTCTTC
CDR3 protein: CASSLYRGGNEQFF

J gene: TRBJ1-1
clone size: few
D gene: -
V gene: TRBV5-1
CDR3 length: 15
CDR3 DNA: TGCGCCAGCAGCTTGTCAGCGGGGGCCGGTACTGAAGCTTTCTTT
CDR3 protein: CASSLSAGAGTEAFF

J gene: TRBJ1-3
clone size: -
D gene: -
V gene: TRBV5-4
CDR3 length: 14
CDR3 DNA: TGTGCCAGCAGATCTGGAGGTACTGGAAACACCATATATTTT
CDR3 protein: CASRSGGTGNTIYF

J gene: TRBJ1-1
clone size: -
D gene: TRBD1
V gene: TRBV6-5
CDR3 length: 13
CDR3 DNA: TGTGCCAGCAGGACAGTGACAGGGACTGAAGCTTTCTTT
CDR3 protein: CASRTVTGTEAFF

J gene: TRBJ2-1
clone size: -
D gene: -
V gene: TRBV12-2
CDR3 length: 17
CDR3 DNA: TGTGCAAGTCGCTTAGGGCTAGCGGGAGAGTCCTACAATGAGCAGTTCTTC
CDR3 protein: CASRLGLAGESYNEQFF

J gene: TRBJ2-7
clone size: -
D gene: -
V gene: TRBV6-4
CDR3 length: 16
CDR3 DNA: TGTGCCAGCAGTGACTCGGAGAGCGGGTGGTCCTACGAGCAGTACTTC
CDR3 protein: CASSDSESGWSYEQYF

J gene: TRBJ2-3
clone size: -
D gene: TRBD2
V gene: TRBV7-6
CDR3 length: 14
CDR3 DNA: TGTGCCAGCAGCTTTCGTGCGGGAGGAGATACGCAGTATTTT
CDR3 protein: CASSFRAGGDTQYF

J gene: TRBJ2-1
clone size: -
D gene: -
V gene: TRBV9
CDR3 length: 13
CDR3 DNA: TGTGCCAGCTCCCTCCGGGCCTACAATGAGCAGTTCTTC
CDR3 protein: CASSLRAYNEQFF

J gene: TRBJ2-7
clone size: -
D gene: -
V gene: TRBV6-1
CDR3 length: 14
CDR3 DNA: TGTGCCAGCAGTAACCGATACGGTAACTACGAGCAGTACTTC
CDR3 protein: CASSNRYGNYEQYF

J gene: TRBJ2-2
clone size: -
D gene: -
V gene: TRBV11-2
CDR3 length: 15
CDR3 DNA: TGTGCCAGCAACTTGGGCCTAGCGTACACCGGGGAGCTGTTTTTT
CDR3 protein: CASNLGLAYTGELFF

J gene: TRBJ2-5
clone size: few
D gene: -
V gene: TRBV27
CDR3 length: 13
CDR3 DNA: TGTGCCAGCAGTTTTGTCCCGGAAGAGACCCAGTACTTC
CDR3 protein: CASSFVPEETQYF

J gene: TRBJ2-1
clone size: few
D gene: TRBD2
V gene: TRBV27
CDR3 length: 17
CDR3 DNA: TGTGCCAGCAGTTTGGCCGGAAGCGGGAGGCCGTTCAATGAGCAGTTCTTC
CDR3 protein: CASSLAGSGRPFNEQFF

J gene: TRBJ1-2
clone size: -
D gene: TRBD1
V gene: TRBV5-6
CDR3 length: 15
CDR3 DNA: TGTGCCAGCAGCCCGAGGACAGGGGGGGCCTATGGCTACACCTTC
CDR3 protein: CASSPRTGGAYGYTF

J gene: TRBJ2-6
clone size: once
D gene: -
V gene: TRBV28
CDR3 length: 15
CDR3 DNA: TGTGCCAGCAGTTGGCAGGGTTCTGGGGCCAACGTCCTGACTTTC
CDR3 protein: CASSWQGSGANVLTF

J gene: TRBJ2-7
clone size: -
D gene: TRBD2
V gene: TRBV5-1
CDR3 length: 16
CDR3 DNA: TGCGCCAGCAGCCCCAGACTAGCGGGAGCCTTTATGCAGCAGTACTTC
CDR3 protein: CASSPRLAGAFMQQYF

J gene: TRBJ2-3
clone size: -
D gene: -
V gene: TRBV25-1
CDR3 length: 17
CDR3 DNA: TGTGCCAGCAGTGGAGAGGTAGAATGGGGGCGCACAGATACGCAGTATTTT
CDR3 protein: CASSGEVEWGRTDTQYF

J gene: TRBJ2-1
clone size: -
D gene: TRBD2
V gene: TRBV4-1
CDR3 length: 17
CDR3 DNA: TGCGCCAGCAGCCTGGAGAATTACGGGACTAGCGGTGATGAGCAGTTCTTC
CDR3 protein: CASSLENYGTSGDEQFF

J gene: TRBJ1-5
clone size: -
D gene: -
V gene: TRBV6-1
CDR3 length: 14
CDR3 DNA: TGTGCCAGCAGTGAGGGGGGTCGAGATCAGCCCCAGCATTTT
CDR3 protein: CASSEGGRDQPQHF

J gene: TRBJ2-7
clone size: -
D gene: TRBD1
V gene: TRBV5-1
CDR3 length: 13
CDR3 DNA: TGCGCCAGCAGCGTAGGACAGGGTTTCGAGCAGTACTTC
CDR3 protein: CASSVGQGFEQYF

J gene: TRBJ2-3
clone size: -
D gene: -
V gene: TRBV19
CDR3 length: 15
CDR3 DNA: TGTGCCAGTGAGTCAGGGGCTGCCGGCACAGATACGCAGTATTTT
CDR3 protein: CASESGAAGTDTQYF

J gene: TRBJ2-1
clone size: -
D gene: -
V gene: TRBV9
CDR3 length: 14
CDR3 DNA: TGTGCCAGCAGCACCACAGGGTACTACAATGAGCAGTTCTTC
CDR3 protein: CASSTTGYYNEQFF

J gene: TRBJ2-3
clone size: -
D gene: -
V gene: TRBV7-9
CDR3 length: 11
CDR3 DNA: TGTGCCAGCAGCTTCCAAGATACGCAGTATTTT
CDR3 protein: CASSFQDTQYF

J gene: TRBJ2-3
clone size: once
D gene: -
V gene: TRBV9
CDR3 length: 16
CDR3 DNA: TGTGCCAGCAGCGTAGCTTCTTTAGCCTCGGGAGATACGCAGTATTTT
CDR3 protein: CASSVASLASGDTQYF

J gene: TRBJ2-6
clone size: -
D gene: TRBD1
V gene: TRBV7-6
CDR3 length: 17
CDR3 DNA: TGTGCCAGCAGCCGGGACAGCACCAGCTCTGGGGCCAACGTCCTGACTTTC
CDR3 protein: CASSRDSTSSGANVLTF

J gene: TRBJ1-4
clone size: -
D gene: -
V gene: TRBV2
CDR3 length: 14
CDR3 DNA: TGTGCCAGCAGTGGTCAGGGGCAGGTTGAAAAACTGTTTTTT
CDR3 protein: CASSGQGQVEKLFF